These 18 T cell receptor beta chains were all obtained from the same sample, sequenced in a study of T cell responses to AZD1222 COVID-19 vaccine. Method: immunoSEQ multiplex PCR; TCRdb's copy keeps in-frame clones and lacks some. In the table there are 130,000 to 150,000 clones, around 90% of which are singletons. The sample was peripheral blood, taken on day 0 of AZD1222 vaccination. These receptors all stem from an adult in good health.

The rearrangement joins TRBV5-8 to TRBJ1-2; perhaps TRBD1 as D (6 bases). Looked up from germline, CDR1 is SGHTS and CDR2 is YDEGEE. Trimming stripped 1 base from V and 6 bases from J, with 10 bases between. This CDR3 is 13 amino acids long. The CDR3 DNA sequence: TGTGCCAGCAGCTTGTTTTCAGGGGATGGCTACACCTTC. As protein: CASSLFSGDGYTF.

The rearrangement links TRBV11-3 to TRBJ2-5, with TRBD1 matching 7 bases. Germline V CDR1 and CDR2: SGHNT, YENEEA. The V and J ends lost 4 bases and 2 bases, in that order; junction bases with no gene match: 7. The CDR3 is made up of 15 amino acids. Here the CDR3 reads CASSYRDRIQETQYF. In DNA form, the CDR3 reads TGTGCCAGCAGCTACCGGGACAGAATTCAAGAGACCCAGTACTTC.

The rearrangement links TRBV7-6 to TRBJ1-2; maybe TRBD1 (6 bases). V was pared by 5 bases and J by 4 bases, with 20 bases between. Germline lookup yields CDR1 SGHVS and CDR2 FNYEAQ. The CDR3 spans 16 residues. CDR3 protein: CASSLTTGIKGYGYTF. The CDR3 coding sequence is TGTGCCAGCAGCCTCACTACAGGGATAAAGGGCTATGGCTACACCTTC. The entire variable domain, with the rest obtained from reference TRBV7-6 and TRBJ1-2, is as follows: GAGVSQSPRYKVTKRGQDVALRCDPISGHVSLYWYRQALGQGPEFLTYFNYEAQQDKSGLPNDRFSAERPEGSISTLTIQRTEQRDSAMYRCASSLTTGIKGYGYTFGSGTRLTVV.

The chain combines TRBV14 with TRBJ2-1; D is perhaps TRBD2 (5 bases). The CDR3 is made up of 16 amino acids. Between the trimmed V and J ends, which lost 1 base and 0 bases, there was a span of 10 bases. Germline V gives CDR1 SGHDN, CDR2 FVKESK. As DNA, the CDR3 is TGTGCCAGCAGCCAAGTTCGTGGGAGCTCCTACAATGAGCAGTTCTTC. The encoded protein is CASSQVRGSSYNEQFF.

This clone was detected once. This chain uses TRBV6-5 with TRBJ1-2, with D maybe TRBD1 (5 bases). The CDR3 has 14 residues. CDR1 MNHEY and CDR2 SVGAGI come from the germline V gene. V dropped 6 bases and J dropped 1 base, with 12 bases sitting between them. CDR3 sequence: CASRGGASNYGYTF. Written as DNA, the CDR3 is TGTGCCAGCAGGGGAGGGGCCAGTAACTATGGCTACACCTTC.

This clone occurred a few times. The CDR3 DNA sequence: TGTGCCAGTAGTTTCGAACAGGGGGCGCATACAGATACGCAGTATTTT. It translates to CASSFEQGAHTDTQYF. V is TRBV19 and J is TRBJ2-3; TRBD1 aligns across 9 bases. Germline CDR1 reads LNHDA; CDR2 reads SQIVND (reference sequence). The CDR3 runs to 16 residues. V shed 5 bases and J 3 bases; nucleotides not matched to a gene: 9.

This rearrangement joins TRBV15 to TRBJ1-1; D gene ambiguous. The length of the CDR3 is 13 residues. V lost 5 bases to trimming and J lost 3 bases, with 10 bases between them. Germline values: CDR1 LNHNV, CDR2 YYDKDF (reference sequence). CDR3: CATSAQRYTEAFF. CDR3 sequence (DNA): TGTGCCACCAGCGCTCAGCGATACACTGAAGCTTTCTTT.

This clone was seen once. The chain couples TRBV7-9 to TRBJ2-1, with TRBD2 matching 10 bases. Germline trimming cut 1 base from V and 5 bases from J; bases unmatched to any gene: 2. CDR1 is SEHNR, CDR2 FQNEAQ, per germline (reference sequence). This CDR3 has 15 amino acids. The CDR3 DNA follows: TGTGCCAGCAGCTTAGGCGGGACTAGCGACAATGAGCAGTTCTTC. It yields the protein CASSLGGTSDNEQFF.

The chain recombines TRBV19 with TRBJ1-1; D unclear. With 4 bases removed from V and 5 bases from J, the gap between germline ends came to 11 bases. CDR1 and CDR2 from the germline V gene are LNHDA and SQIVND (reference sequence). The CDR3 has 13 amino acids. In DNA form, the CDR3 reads TGTGCCAGTAGTACCACCTTGGAGACTGAAGCTTTCTTT. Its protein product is CASSTTLETEAFF.

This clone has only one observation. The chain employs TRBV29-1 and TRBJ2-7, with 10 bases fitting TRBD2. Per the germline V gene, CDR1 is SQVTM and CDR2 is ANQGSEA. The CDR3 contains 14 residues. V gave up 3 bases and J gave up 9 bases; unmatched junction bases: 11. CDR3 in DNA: TGCAGCGTTGATGGCCTAGCGGGAGTCGAGGGGCAGTACTTC. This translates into CSVDGLAGVEGQYF.

CDR3 region: CASHRGTEAFF. The CDR3 DNA reads TGTGCCAGTCACCGAGGGACTGAAGCTTTCTTT. The chain uses TRBV6-5 and TRBJ1-1; no firm D call. CDR3 length equals 11 residues. Per the germline V gene, CDR1 is MNHEY and CDR2 is SVGAGI. Trimming left V 9 bases short and J 5 bases short, with 10 bases between.

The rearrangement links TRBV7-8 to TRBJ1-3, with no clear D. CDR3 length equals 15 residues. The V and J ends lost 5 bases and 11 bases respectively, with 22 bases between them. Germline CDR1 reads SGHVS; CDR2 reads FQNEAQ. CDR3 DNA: TGTGCCAGCAGCACCCGCCGGGCCCCCCTGGATTCCATATATTTT. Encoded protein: CASSTRRAPLDSIYF.

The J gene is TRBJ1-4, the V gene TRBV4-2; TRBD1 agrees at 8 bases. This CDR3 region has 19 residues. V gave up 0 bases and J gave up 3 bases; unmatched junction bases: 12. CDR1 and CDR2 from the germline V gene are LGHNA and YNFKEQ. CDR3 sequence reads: CASSQDLVASTGANEKLFF. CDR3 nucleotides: TGTGCCAGCAGCCAAGATCTTGTCGCGTCGACAGGGGCTAATGAAAAACTGTTTTTT.

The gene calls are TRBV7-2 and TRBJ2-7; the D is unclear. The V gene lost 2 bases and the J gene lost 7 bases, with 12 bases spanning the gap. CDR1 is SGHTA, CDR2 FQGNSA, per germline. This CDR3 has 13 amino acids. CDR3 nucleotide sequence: TGTGCCAGCAGCTTACCTTCGACGGTTGAGCAGTACTTC. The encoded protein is CASSLPSTVEQYF.

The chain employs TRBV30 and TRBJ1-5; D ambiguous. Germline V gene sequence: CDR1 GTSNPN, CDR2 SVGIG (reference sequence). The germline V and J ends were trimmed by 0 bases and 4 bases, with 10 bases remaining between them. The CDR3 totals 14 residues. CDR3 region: CAWSVGLGNQPQHF. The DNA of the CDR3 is TGTGCCTGGAGTGTAGGGTTGGGGAATCAGCCCCAGCATTTT.

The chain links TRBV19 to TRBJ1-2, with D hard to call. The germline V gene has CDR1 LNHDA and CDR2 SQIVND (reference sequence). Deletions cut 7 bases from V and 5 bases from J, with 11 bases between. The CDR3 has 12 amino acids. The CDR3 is CASIGRVYGYTF. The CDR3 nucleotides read TGTGCCAGTATAGGACGGGTTTATGGCTACACCTTC.

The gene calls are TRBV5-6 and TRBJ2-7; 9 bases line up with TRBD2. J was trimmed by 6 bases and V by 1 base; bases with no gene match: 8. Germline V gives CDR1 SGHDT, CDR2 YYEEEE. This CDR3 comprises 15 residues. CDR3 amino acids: CASSLSALAGREQYF. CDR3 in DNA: TGTGCCAGCAGCTTGAGTGCGCTAGCGGGACGCGAGCAGTACTTC.

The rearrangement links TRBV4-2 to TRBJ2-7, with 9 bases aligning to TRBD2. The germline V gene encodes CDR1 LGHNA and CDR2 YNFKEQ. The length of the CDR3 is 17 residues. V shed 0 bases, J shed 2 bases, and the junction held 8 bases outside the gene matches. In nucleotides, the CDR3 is TGTGCCAGCAGCCAAGATTTTGGTAGCGGGAGCCCCTACGAGCAGTACTTC. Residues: CASSQDFGSGSPYEQYF.